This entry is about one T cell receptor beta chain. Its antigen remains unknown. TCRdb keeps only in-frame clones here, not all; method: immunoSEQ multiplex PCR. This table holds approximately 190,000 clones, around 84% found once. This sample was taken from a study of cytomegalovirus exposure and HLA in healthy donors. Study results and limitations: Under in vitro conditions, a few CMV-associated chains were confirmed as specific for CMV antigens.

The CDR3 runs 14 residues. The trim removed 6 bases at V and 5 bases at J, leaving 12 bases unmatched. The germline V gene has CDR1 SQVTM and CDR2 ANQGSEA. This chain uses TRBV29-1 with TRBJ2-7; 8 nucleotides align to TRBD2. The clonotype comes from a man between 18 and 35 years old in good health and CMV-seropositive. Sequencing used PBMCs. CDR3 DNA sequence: TGCAGCGTCCTAAACCCAGCGGGAGAACACGAGCAGTACTTC. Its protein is CSVLNPAGEHEQYF.